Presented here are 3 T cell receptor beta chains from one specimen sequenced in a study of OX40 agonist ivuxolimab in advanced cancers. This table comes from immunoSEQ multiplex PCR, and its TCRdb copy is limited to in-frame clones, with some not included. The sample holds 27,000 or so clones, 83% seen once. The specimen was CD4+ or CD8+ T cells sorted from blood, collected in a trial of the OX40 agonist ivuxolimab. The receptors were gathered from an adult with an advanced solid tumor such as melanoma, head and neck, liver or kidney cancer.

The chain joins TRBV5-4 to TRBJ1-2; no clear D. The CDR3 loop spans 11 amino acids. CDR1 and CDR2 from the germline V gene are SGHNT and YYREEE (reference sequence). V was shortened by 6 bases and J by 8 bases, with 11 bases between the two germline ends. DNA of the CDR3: TGTGCCAGCACCCCGGGATGGGGCTACACCTTC. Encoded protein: CASTPGWGYTF. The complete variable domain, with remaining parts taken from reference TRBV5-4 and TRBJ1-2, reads ETGVTQSPTHLIKTRGQQVTLRCSSQSGHNTVSWYQQALGQGPQFIFQYYREEENGRGNFPPRFSGLQFPNYSSELNVNALELDDSALYLCASTPGWGYTFGSGTRLTVV.

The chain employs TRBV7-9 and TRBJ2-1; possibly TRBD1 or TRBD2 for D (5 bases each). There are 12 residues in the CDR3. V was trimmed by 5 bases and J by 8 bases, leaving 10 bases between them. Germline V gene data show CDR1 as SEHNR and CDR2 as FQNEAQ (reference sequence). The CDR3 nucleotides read TGTGCCAGCAGCGACGGGGACGATGAGCAGTTCTTC. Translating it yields CASSDGDDEQFF.

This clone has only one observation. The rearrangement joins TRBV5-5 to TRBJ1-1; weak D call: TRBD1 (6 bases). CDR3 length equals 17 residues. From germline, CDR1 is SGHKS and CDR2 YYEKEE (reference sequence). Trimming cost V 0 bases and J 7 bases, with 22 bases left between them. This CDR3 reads CASSLEVGGPGVDEAFF. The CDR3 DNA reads TGTGCCAGCAGCTTGGAAGTCGGGGGGCCGGGCGTTGATGAAGCTTTCTTT. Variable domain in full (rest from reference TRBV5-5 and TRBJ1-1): DAGVTQSPTHLIKTRGQQVTLRCSPISGHKSVSWYQQVLGQGPQFIFQYYEKEERGRGNFPDRFSARQFPNYSSELNVNALLLGDSALYLCASSLEVGGPGVDEAFFGQGTRLTVV.